Presented here are 2 T cell receptor beta chains from one specimen sequenced in a study of T-cell reconstitution after alpha-beta-depleted transplantation in children. Preparation of the TCRbeta library involved a method that used unique molecular identifiers. TCRdb ran MiXCR on the PCR reads and lists one entry per CDR3 protein. Among 7,000 or so distinct CDR3 sequences, roughly 10% were seen once, and the ten largest hold about 23%. The source was PBMCs, mostly from graft donor cells, collected 180 days after TCRalphabeta/CD19-depleted stem cell transplant. The receptors shown here come from a child younger than two who had a stem cell transplant for acute myeloid leukemia, so the T cells may come from the graft donor.

This clonotype was seen repeatedly, ten times or more. This chain connects TRBV2 to TRBJ1-6; no clear D gene. CDR1 is SNHLY, CDR2 FYNNEI, per germline. This CDR3 has 14 amino acids. The V gene lost 6 bases and the J gene lost 6 bases, with 12 bases spanning the gap. The DNA of the CDR3 is TGTGCCAGCAGCGCGGTCGGTCGTAATTCACCCCTCCACTTT. Translation gives CASSAVGRNSPLHF. The entire variable domain, with the rest obtained from reference TRBV2 and TRBJ1-6, is as follows: EPEVTQTPSHQVTQMGQEVILRCVPISNHLYFYWYRQILGQKVEFLVSFYNNEISEKSEIFDDQFSVERPDGSNFTLKIRSTKLEDSAMYFCASSAVGRNSPLHFGNGTRLTVT.

This clonotype appeared many times. V is TRBV7-2 and J is TRBJ2-2; 10 bases align to TRBD1. Germline V gene sequence: CDR1 SGHTA, CDR2 FQGNSA. The CDR3 totals 18 residues. The V and J ends lost 3 bases and 6 bases, in that order; junction bases with no gene match: 13. CDR3 region: CASSLAGTGDLRPGELFF. The CDR3 DNA reads TGTGCCAGCAGCTTGGCCGGGACAGGGGACCTCCGGCCCGGGGAGCTGTTTTTT.